This TCR beta chain derives from a study of blood T cell repertoires in COVID-19. This table comes from immunoSEQ multiplex PCR, and its TCRdb copy is limited to in-frame clones, with some not included. This sample has about 170,000 clones, with around nine tenths found just once. The CDR3 is 12 residues long. Between the trimmed V and J ends, which lost 4 bases and 3 bases, there was a span of 6 bases. Per germline, CDR1 ENHRY and CDR2 SYGVKD. Sequenced material: PBMCs or T cells enriched from blood (not recorded which). The sequence came from a woman aged 18-30 years who had recovered from COVID-19. This chain joins TRBV10-3 and TRBJ2-5; no clear D gene. CDR3 sequence reads: CAISGDEETQYF. The CDR3 DNA sequence: TGTGCCATCAGTGGCGATGAAGAGACCCAGTACTTC.